This T cell receptor (beta chain) was sequenced during a study of blood T cell repertoires in COVID-19. Turning to the study itself: Nucleic acid was either cDNA or gDNA, and it came from T cells, B-cell-depleted T cells, or PBMCs.

The method was immunoSEQ multiplex PCR; TCRdb's version includes in-frame clones alone and lacks a portion of them. The sample includes over 65,000 clones, roughly 90% of them seen just once. After removal of 2 bases from V and 2 bases from J, the junction contained 2 bases not matched to a gene. The germline CDR1 and CDR2 sequences are MNHEY and SVGAGI. This CDR3 contains 14 residues. The clonotype originates from a human donor in a cohort sampled during active COVID-19. Specimen: peripheral blood. The chain recombines TRBV6-5 with TRBJ2-7, with 8 bases aligning to TRBD1. CDR3 sequence: CASSYRDRTYEQYF. Here the CDR3 DNA reads TGTGCCAGCAGTTACCGGGACAGGACCTACGAGCAGTACTTC.